The rows below give T cell receptor beta chains drawn from one sample of a study of T cells in Graves' hyperthyroidism and ophthalmopathy. TCRdb called the multiplex PCR reads again in MiXCR, with one record for every CDR3 protein. The sample records about 300,000 distinct CDR3 sequences, around 19% being singletons. The sample comprised blood. These receptors all come from a man aged 50-60 years with Graves' ophthalmopathy. CDR3s include the opening cysteine and the closing phenylalanine or tryptophan. D genes are given only for firm matches. Some rows mark clone size as missing; the rest say once, few, many or name a class of expanded clone.

j_call: TRBJ2-1
v_call: TRBV29-1
d_call: TRBD2
clone_size: -
cdr3_aa: CSAEASGRAWYEQFF
cdr3_nt: TGCAGCGCTGAGGCTAGCGGGAGGGCATGGTATGAGCAGTTCTTC

j_call: TRBJ2-7
v_call: TRBV7-6
d_call: TRBD2
clone_size: -
cdr3_aa: CASSIAGGSREQYF
cdr3_nt: TGTGCCAGCAGCATAGCGGGGGGTTCACGCGAGCAGTACTTC

j_call: TRBJ1-5
v_call: TRBV5-5
d_call: -
clone_size: many
cdr3_aa: CASSSGPQGRHQPQHF
cdr3_nt: TGTGCCAGCAGCTCCGGGCCACAGGGAAGGCATCAGCCCCAGCATTTT

j_call: TRBJ2-7
v_call: TRBV5-1
d_call: -
clone_size: once
cdr3_aa: CASSPVSSSYEQYF
cdr3_nt: TGCGCCAGCAGCCCCGTGTCGAGCTCCTACGAGCAGTACTTC

j_call: TRBJ2-5
v_call: TRBV29-1
d_call: -
clone_size: few
cdr3_aa: CSVEEGRGTQYF
cdr3_nt: TGCAGCGTTGAAGAGGGAAGAGGGACCCAGTACTTC

j_call: TRBJ1-3
v_call: TRBV28
d_call: -
clone_size: few
cdr3_aa: CASSPPAPSGNTIYF
cdr3_nt: TGTGCCAGCAGTCCCCCAGCCCCCTCTGGAAACACCATATATTTT

j_call: TRBJ1-1
v_call: TRBV19
d_call: -
clone_size: -
cdr3_aa: CASSNNSPNTEAFF
cdr3_nt: TGTGCCAGTAGTAATAATTCACCGAACACTGAAGCTTTCTTT

j_call: TRBJ2-2
v_call: TRBV10-3
d_call: -
clone_size: many
cdr3_aa: CAISESTRGGTGELFF
cdr3_nt: TGTGCCATCAGTGAGTCGACCAGGGGCGGTACCGGGGAGCTGTTTTTT

j_call: TRBJ2-3
v_call: TRBV19
d_call: -
clone_size: -
cdr3_aa: CASSIAWTSTDTQYF
cdr3_nt: TGTGCCAGTAGTATAGCCTGGACTAGCACAGATACGCAGTATTTT

j_call: TRBJ1-5
v_call: TRBV19
d_call: TRBD1
clone_size: -
cdr3_aa: CASSIGTGGSNQPQHF
cdr3_nt: TGTGCCAGTAGTATCGGGACAGGCGGTAGCAATCAGCCCCAGCATTTT

j_call: TRBJ2-2
v_call: TRBV24-1
d_call: TRBD1
clone_size: -
cdr3_aa: CATSGLGTGGNTGELFF
cdr3_nt: TGTGCCACCAGTGGCCTGGGGACAGGGGGTAACACCGGGGAGCTGTTTTTT

j_call: TRBJ2-5
v_call: TRBV5-1
d_call: -
clone_size: -
cdr3_aa: CASRSQETQYF
cdr3_nt: TGCGCCAGCAGGAGCCAAGAGACCCAGTACTTC

j_call: TRBJ2-1
v_call: TRBV4-1
d_call: TRBD1
clone_size: -
cdr3_aa: CASSQEDRGNEQFF
cdr3_nt: TGCGCCAGCAGCCAAGAGGACAGGGGTAATGAGCAGTTCTTC

j_call: TRBJ2-1
v_call: TRBV7-9
d_call: TRBD2
clone_size: many
cdr3_aa: CASSVLADYNEQFF
cdr3_nt: TGTGCCAGCAGCGTACTAGCGGACTACAATGAGCAGTTCTTC

j_call: TRBJ2-2
v_call: TRBV28
d_call: -
clone_size: -
cdr3_aa: CASSPLNVNTGELFF
cdr3_nt: TGTGCCAGCAGTCCCCTTAACGTCAACACCGGGGAGCTGTTTTTT

j_call: TRBJ2-3
v_call: TRBV7-9
d_call: TRBD2
clone_size: -
cdr3_aa: CASSPGTSGRGADTQYF
cdr3_nt: TGTGCCAGCAGCCCGGGGACTAGCGGAAGGGGGGCAGATACGCAGTATTTT

j_call: TRBJ2-2
v_call: TRBV24-1
d_call: -
clone_size: -
cdr3_aa: CATSAHSRGTGELFF
cdr3_nt: TGTGCCACCAGTGCCCACTCCAGGGGAACCGGGGAGCTGTTTTTT

j_call: TRBJ1-1
v_call: TRBV5-1
d_call: -
clone_size: many
cdr3_aa: CASGTRDSWTNTEAFF
cdr3_nt: TGCGCCAGTGGAACCCGGGACTCTTGGACGAACACTGAAGCTTTCTTT

j_call: TRBJ2-7
v_call: TRBV19
d_call: TRBD1
clone_size: -
cdr3_aa: CASSVTGTGYEQYF
cdr3_nt: TGTGCCAGTAGTGTAACCGGGACAGGATACGAGCAGTACTTC

j_call: TRBJ1-2
v_call: TRBV6-1
d_call: TRBD1
clone_size: many
cdr3_aa: CASSEPGTAVYGYTF
cdr3_nt: TGTGCCAGCAGTGAACCCGGGACAGCAGTCTATGGCTACACCTTC

j_call: TRBJ2-3
v_call: TRBV3-1
d_call: -
clone_size: many
cdr3_aa: CTSSSSQVSATDTQYF
cdr3_nt: TGTACCAGCAGCTCATCCCAGGTTTCCGCCACAGATACGCAGTATTTT

j_call: TRBJ1-1
v_call: TRBV19
d_call: -
clone_size: few
cdr3_aa: CASSTWLRITEAFF
cdr3_nt: TGTGCCAGTAGTACATGGCTACGGATAACTGAAGCTTTCTTT

j_call: TRBJ2-7
v_call: TRBV5-6
d_call: TRBD2
clone_size: few
cdr3_aa: CASSPTSGITYEQYF
cdr3_nt: TGTGCCAGCAGCCCGACTAGCGGGATAACCTACGAGCAGTACTTC

j_call: TRBJ2-2
v_call: TRBV4-2
d_call: TRBD2
clone_size: -
cdr3_aa: CASSPAVLAENTGELFF
cdr3_nt: TGTGCCAGCAGCCCCGCCGTCCTAGCGGAAAACACCGGGGAGCTGTTTTTT

j_call: TRBJ2-1
v_call: TRBV19
d_call: -
clone_size: once
cdr3_aa: CASSISPGLRSYNEQFF
cdr3_nt: TGTGCCAGTAGTATATCCCCAGGGCTTCGTTCCTACAATGAGCAGTTCTTC

j_call: TRBJ2-5
v_call: TRBV20-1
d_call: -
clone_size: many
cdr3_aa: CSARDTLRETQYF
cdr3_nt: TGCAGTGCGCGGGACACCCTAAGGGAGACCCAGTACTTC

j_call: TRBJ2-7
v_call: TRBV10-3
d_call: TRBD1
clone_size: -
cdr3_aa: CAIRPGQGLYEQYF
cdr3_nt: TGTGCCATCAGGCCGGGACAGGGGCTCTACGAGCAGTACTTC

j_call: TRBJ1-3
v_call: TRBV27
d_call: -
clone_size: few
cdr3_aa: CASSPYPTVSSGNTIYF
cdr3_nt: TGTGCCAGCAGTCCTTACCCGACCGTCAGCTCTGGAAACACCATATATTTT

j_call: TRBJ1-2
v_call: TRBV7-9
d_call: -
clone_size: -
cdr3_aa: CASSPTGGHGYTF
cdr3_nt: TGTGCCAGCAGCCCGACAGGAGGGCATGGCTACACCTTC

j_call: TRBJ2-7
v_call: TRBV14
d_call: -
clone_size: few
cdr3_aa: CASSQDLGEIGINEQYF
cdr3_nt: TGTGCCAGCAGCCAAGATCTTGGGGAGATTGGGATAAACGAGCAGTACTTC

j_call: TRBJ2-2
v_call: TRBV5-1
d_call: -
clone_size: few
cdr3_aa: CASSQRTVNTGELFF
cdr3_nt: TGCGCCAGCAGCCAACGGACGGTGAACACCGGGGAGCTGTTTTTT

j_call: TRBJ2-5
v_call: TRBV7-3
d_call: TRBD1
clone_size: few
cdr3_aa: CASSLKPWDRKETQYF
cdr3_nt: TGTGCCAGCAGCTTAAAGCCATGGGACAGAAAAGAGACCCAGTACTTC

j_call: TRBJ1-1
v_call: TRBV12-3/TRBV12-4
d_call: -
clone_size: many
cdr3_aa: CASSPRLRNEAFF
cdr3_nt: TGTGCCAGCAGCCCACGACTCCGGAATGAAGCTTTCTTT

j_call: TRBJ2-7
v_call: TRBV18
d_call: TRBD1
clone_size: few
cdr3_aa: CASSPGEQGAYYEQYF
cdr3_nt: TGTGCCAGCTCACCCGGTGAACAGGGGGCGTACTACGAGCAGTACTTC

j_call: TRBJ2-1
v_call: TRBV6-4
d_call: -
clone_size: few
cdr3_aa: CASSPQGVGSYNEQFF
cdr3_nt: TGTGCCAGCAGTCCCCAAGGGGTGGGGTCCTACAATGAGCAGTTCTTC

j_call: TRBJ2-2
v_call: TRBV20-1
d_call: TRBD2
clone_size: once
cdr3_aa: CSARDLLRSGSGTGELFF
cdr3_nt: TGCAGTGCTAGAGACCTATTACGGAGCGGGAGTGGTACCGGGGAGCTGTTTTTT

j_call: TRBJ2-1
v_call: TRBV19
d_call: TRBD1
clone_size: few
cdr3_aa: CASRTGESEQFF
cdr3_nt: TGTGCCAGTAGGACAGGGGAATCTGAGCAGTTCTTC

j_call: TRBJ2-1
v_call: TRBV2
d_call: TRBD2
clone_size: many
cdr3_aa: CASSGTSGHYNEQFF
cdr3_nt: TGTGCCAGCAGTGGGACTAGCGGACATTACAATGAGCAGTTCTTC

j_call: TRBJ2-5
v_call: TRBV28
d_call: TRBD1
clone_size: many
cdr3_aa: CASSSGQGALETQYF
cdr3_nt: TGTGCCAGCAGTTCCGGACAGGGAGCTTTGGAGACCCAGTACTTC

j_call: TRBJ2-5
v_call: TRBV2
d_call: -
clone_size: many
cdr3_aa: CASRDRVARETQYF
cdr3_nt: TGTGCCAGCAGGGACCGGGTCGCCCGGGAGACCCAGTACTTC

j_call: TRBJ1-1
v_call: TRBV15
d_call: -
clone_size: few
cdr3_aa: CATSRALTEAFF
cdr3_nt: TGTGCCACCAGCAGAGCCCTCACTGAAGCTTTCTTT

j_call: TRBJ2-2
v_call: TRBV2
d_call: TRBD1
clone_size: many
cdr3_aa: CASRGGTGNTGELFF
cdr3_nt: TGTGCCAGCAGGGGTGGGACAGGCAACACCGGGGAGCTGTTTTTT

j_call: TRBJ2-7
v_call: TRBV15
d_call: -
clone_size: -
cdr3_aa: CATSRAPAGQRPTYEQYF
cdr3_nt: TGTGCCACCAGCAGAGCCCCCGCCGGACAGCGCCCGACCTACGAGCAGTACTTC

j_call: TRBJ2-6
v_call: TRBV24-1
d_call: TRBD1
clone_size: -
cdr3_aa: CATQKTGGASGANVLTF
cdr3_nt: TGTGCCACTCAAAAGACAGGGGGCGCTTCCGGGGCCAACGTCCTGACTTTC

j_call: TRBJ1-2
v_call: TRBV7-2
d_call: -
clone_size: few
cdr3_aa: CASSLRNQLANYGYTF
cdr3_nt: TGTGCCAGCAGTCTACGGAATCAGTTAGCTAACTATGGCTACACCTTC

j_call: TRBJ2-7
v_call: TRBV6-2/TRBV6-3
d_call: -
clone_size: -
cdr3_aa: CASSYRGDSSPYEQYF
cdr3_nt: TGTGCCAGCAGTTATCGTGGAGACAGTTCACCCTACGAGCAGTACTTC

j_call: TRBJ1-2
v_call: TRBV5-1
d_call: -
clone_size: few
cdr3_aa: CASSAGEWNYGYTF
cdr3_nt: TGCGCCAGCAGCGCGGGGGAGTGGAACTATGGCTACACCTTC

j_call: TRBJ1-1
v_call: TRBV7-9
d_call: TRBD1
clone_size: few
cdr3_aa: CASSFEGGGWMNTEAFF
cdr3_nt: TGTGCCAGCAGCTTTGAAGGGGGCGGTTGGATGAACACTGAAGCTTTCTTT

j_call: TRBJ2-3
v_call: TRBV5-1
d_call: -
clone_size: few
cdr3_aa: CASSLGLAQDTQYF
cdr3_nt: TGCGCCAGCAGCTTGGGTCTAGCCCAAGATACGCAGTATTTT

j_call: TRBJ2-2
v_call: TRBV9
d_call: -
clone_size: -
cdr3_aa: CASSVLAPTGELFF
cdr3_nt: TGTGCCAGCAGCGTCCTAGCACCCACCGGGGAGCTGTTTTTT

j_call: TRBJ2-1
v_call: TRBV19
d_call: -
clone_size: -
cdr3_aa: CASSTLYQTRNEQFF
cdr3_nt: TGTGCCAGTAGTACGCTGTACCAAACCAGAAATGAGCAGTTCTTC

j_call: TRBJ2-5
v_call: TRBV27
d_call: TRBD1
clone_size: -
cdr3_aa: CASSSGTGGAQETQYF
cdr3_nt: TGTGCCAGCAGTAGTGGGACAGGGGGGGCCCAAGAGACCCAGTACTTC

j_call: TRBJ1-3
v_call: TRBV3-1
d_call: -
clone_size: many
cdr3_aa: CASSRTVSGNTIYF
cdr3_nt: TGTGCCAGCAGCCGGACGGTCTCTGGAAACACCATATATTTT

j_call: TRBJ2-7
v_call: TRBV11-2
d_call: -
clone_size: many
cdr3_aa: CASSADPRGVYEQYF
cdr3_nt: TGTGCCAGCAGCGCGGACCCTAGGGGGGTGTACGAGCAGTACTTC

j_call: TRBJ2-3
v_call: TRBV7-8
d_call: TRBD2
clone_size: many
cdr3_aa: CASSFGGTSSTDTQYF
cdr3_nt: TGTGCCAGCAGCTTTGGAGGGACTAGCAGCACAGATACGCAGTATTTT